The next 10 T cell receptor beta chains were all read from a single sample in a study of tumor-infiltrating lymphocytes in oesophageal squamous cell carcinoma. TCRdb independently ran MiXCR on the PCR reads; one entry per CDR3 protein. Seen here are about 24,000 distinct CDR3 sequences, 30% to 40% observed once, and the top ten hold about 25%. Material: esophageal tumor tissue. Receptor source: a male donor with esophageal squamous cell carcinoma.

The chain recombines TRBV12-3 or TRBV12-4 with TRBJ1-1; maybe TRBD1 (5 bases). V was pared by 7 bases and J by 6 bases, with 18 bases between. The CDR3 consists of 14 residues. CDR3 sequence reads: CASTVRGTASEAFF. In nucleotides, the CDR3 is TGTGCCAGCACCGTAAGGGGCACAGCCTCTGAAGCTTTCTTT.

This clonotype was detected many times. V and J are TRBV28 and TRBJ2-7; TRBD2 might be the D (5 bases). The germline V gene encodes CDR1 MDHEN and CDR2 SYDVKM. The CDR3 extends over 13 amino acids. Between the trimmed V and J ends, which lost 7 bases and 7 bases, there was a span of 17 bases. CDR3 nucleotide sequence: TGTGCCAGCACTTTTCAACAGTGGACTGAGCAGTACTTC. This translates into CASTFQQWTEQYF.

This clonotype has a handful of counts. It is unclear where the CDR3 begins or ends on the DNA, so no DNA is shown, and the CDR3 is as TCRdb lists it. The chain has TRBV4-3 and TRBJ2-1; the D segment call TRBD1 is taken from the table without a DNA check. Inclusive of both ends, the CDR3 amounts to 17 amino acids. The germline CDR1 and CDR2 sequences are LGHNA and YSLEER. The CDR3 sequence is CASSQSRDRGLWLHLRF.

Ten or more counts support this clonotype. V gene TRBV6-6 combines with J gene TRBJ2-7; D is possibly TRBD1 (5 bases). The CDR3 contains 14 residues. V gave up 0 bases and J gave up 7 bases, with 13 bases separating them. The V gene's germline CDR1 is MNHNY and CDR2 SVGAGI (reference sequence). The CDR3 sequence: CASSYSSLKGEQYF. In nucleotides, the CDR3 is TGTGCCAGCAGTTACTCCTCCTTAAAGGGGGAGCAGTACTTC.

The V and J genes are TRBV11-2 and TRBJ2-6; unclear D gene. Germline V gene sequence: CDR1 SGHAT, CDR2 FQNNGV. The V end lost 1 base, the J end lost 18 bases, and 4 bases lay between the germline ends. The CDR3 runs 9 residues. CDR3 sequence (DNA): TGTGCCAGCAGCTTAGTTAGGACTTTC. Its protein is CASSLVRTF.

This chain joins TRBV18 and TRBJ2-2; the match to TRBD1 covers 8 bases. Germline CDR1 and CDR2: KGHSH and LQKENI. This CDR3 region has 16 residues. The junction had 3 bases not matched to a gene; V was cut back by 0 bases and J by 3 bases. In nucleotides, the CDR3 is TGTGCCAGCTCACCACCTAACAGGGGGGACACCGGGGAGCTGTTTTTT. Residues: CASSPPNRGDTGELFF.

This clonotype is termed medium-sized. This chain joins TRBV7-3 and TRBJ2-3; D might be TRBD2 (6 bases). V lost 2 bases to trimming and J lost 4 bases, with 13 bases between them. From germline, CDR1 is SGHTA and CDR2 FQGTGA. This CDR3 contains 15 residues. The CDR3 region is CASSLGRDWSDTQYF. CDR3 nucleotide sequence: TGTGCCAGCAGCTTAGGGCGGGATTGGTCAGATACGCAGTATTTT. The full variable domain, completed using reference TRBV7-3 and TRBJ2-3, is GAGVSQTPSNKVTEKGKYVELRCDPISGHTALYWYRQSLGQGPEFLIYFQGTGAADDSGLPNDRFFAVRPEGSVSTLKIQRTERGDSAVYLCASSLGRDWSDTQYFGPGTRLTVL.

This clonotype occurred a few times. The CDR3: CASSSIHGEKLFF. Written as DNA, the CDR3 is TGTGCCAGTAGTAGCATACACGGTGAAAAACTGTTTTTT. This chain joins TRBV19 and TRBJ1-4; D is unresolved. Germline V CDR1 and CDR2: LNHDA, SQIVND (reference sequence). The CDR3 has 13 amino acids. Trimming cost V 4 bases and J 7 bases, with 10 bases left between them.

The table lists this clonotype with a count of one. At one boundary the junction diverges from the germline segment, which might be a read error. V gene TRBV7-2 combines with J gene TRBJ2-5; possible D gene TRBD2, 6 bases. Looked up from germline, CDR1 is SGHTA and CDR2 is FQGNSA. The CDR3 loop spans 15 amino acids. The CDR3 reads CASSLFNGGQETQYF. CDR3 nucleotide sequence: TGCGCCAGCAGCCTGTTTAACGGGGGTCAAGAGACCCAGTACTTC.

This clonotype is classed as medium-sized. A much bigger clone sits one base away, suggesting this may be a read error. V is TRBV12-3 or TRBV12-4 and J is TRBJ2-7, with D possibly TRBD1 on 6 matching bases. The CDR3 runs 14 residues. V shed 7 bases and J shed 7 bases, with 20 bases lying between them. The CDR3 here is CASNIGRGDNEQYF. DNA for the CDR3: TGTGCCAGCAATATAGGACGAGGGGACAATGAGCAGTACTTC.